A single sample gave rise to the 29 T cell receptor beta chains below, sequenced in a study of blood T cell repertoires in COVID-19. This table comes from immunoSEQ multiplex PCR, and its TCRdb copy is limited to in-frame clones, with some not included. The table includes around 300,000 clones, more than 80% detected once. The sequencing input was peripheral blood. These receptors all come from a woman in her forties or fifties with COVID-19, enrolled during active disease.

The V call is TRBV29-1, the J call TRBJ1-6; D remains ambiguous. This CDR3 has 13 residues. In germline, CDR1 is SQVTM, CDR2 ANQGSEA. Trimming left V 4 bases short and J 5 bases short, with 9 bases between. DNA of the CDR3: TGCAGCGTTGGGACGGGGAATAATTCACCCCTCCACTTT. Translated: CSVGTGNNSPLHF.

V usage is TRBV5-1 and J usage is TRBJ1-5; D is possibly TRBD1 (6 bases). The V gene lost 5 bases and the J gene lost 3 bases, with 15 bases spanning the gap. In germline, CDR1 is SGHRS, CDR2 YFSETQ. The CDR3 consists of 15 residues. Here the CDR3 reads CASRGADDINQPQHF. CDR3 DNA: TGCGCCAGCAGGGGGGCGGACGATATCAATCAGCCCCAGCATTTT.

This clone was seen once. The rearrangement uses TRBV7-2 and TRBJ1-2; 7 nucleotides match TRBD1. This CDR3 has 17 amino acids. V dropped 3 bases and J dropped 6; count of bases not matched to a gene: 16. Germline assignment: CDR1 SGHTA and CDR2 FQGNSA. The CDR3 region is CASSFIGQVIKADGYTF. The CDR3 DNA follows: TGTGCCAGCAGCTTTATCGGACAGGTGATTAAGGCCGATGGCTACACCTTC.

V and J are TRBV11-2 and TRBJ1-2, with a weak D call TRBD1 (6 bases). Trimming pared 3 bases from V and 6 bases from J, leaving 14 bases between. In germline, CDR1 is SGHAT, CDR2 FQNNGV. This CDR3 region has 14 residues. The CDR3 DNA follows: TGTGCCAGCAGCTTTGGGGGGGCACTTGATGGCTACACCTTC. It translates to CASSFGGALDGYTF.

The chain recombines TRBV30 with TRBJ1-4, with a possible D match to TRBD1 (5 bases). CDR3 size: 14 residues. CDR1 is GTSNPN and CDR2 is SVGIG in the germline V gene (reference sequence). Trimming pared 1 base from V and 2 bases from J, leaving 8 bases between. CDR3 DNA: TGTGCCTGGAGTGAGGGGCGGACTAATGAAAAACTGTTTTTT. Amino acids: CAWSEGRTNEKLFF.

V usage is TRBV3-1 (or the pseudogene TRBV3-2) and J usage is TRBJ2-7; possibly TRBD2 for D (6 bases). The V end lost 4 bases, the J end lost 2 bases, and 15 bases lay between the germline ends. The length of the CDR3 is 15 residues. Looked up from germline, CDR1 is LGHDT and CDR2 is YNNKEL (reference sequence). CDR3 protein: CASSPKLWTTYEQYF. For the CDR3, the DNA is TGTGCCAGCAGCCCTAAACTCTGGACTACCTACGAGCAGTACTTC.

The chain recombines TRBV27 with TRBJ2-1; 9 bases are shared with TRBD2. The CDR3 covers 16 residues. Germline lookup yields CDR1 MNHEY and CDR2 SMNVEV (reference sequence). V dropped 2 bases and J dropped 3; count of bases not matched to a gene: 5. CDR3 nucleotide sequence: TGTGCCAGCAGTTTACGGGCGGGAGGGTACTACAATGAGCAGTTCTTC. Translation gives CASSLRAGGYYNEQFF.

On this clone itself: This CDR3 is also generated by other DNA sequences in the sample. This chain connects TRBV24-1 to TRBJ2-1; 9 bases map to TRBD1. The CDR3 is 16 residues long. Germline loops: CDR1 KGHDR, CDR2 SFDVKD. The trim removed 3 bases at V and 1 base at J, leaving 3 bases unmatched. The CDR3 nucleotides are TGTGCCACCAGTGATCCCGGGACAGGGTCCTACAATGAGCAGTTCTTC. This encodes CATSDPGTGSYNEQFF.

The chain is built from TRBV4-1 and TRBJ1-1; 9 bases are shared with TRBD1. The junction had 9 bases not matched to a gene; V was cut back by 0 bases and J by 4 bases. This CDR3 spans 17 amino acids. The germline V gene has CDR1 MGHRA and CDR2 YSYEKL. DNA of the CDR3: TGCGCCAGCAGCCAAGATATTTATCCGGGACAGGGCACTGAAGCTTTCTTT. This translates into CASSQDIYPGQGTEAFF.

The J gene is TRBJ2-7, the V gene TRBV5-4, with 11 bases identical to TRBD2. Trimming removed 4 bases from V and 3 bases from J; junction bases left unmatched: 6. The CDR3 is 15 amino acids. Per germline, CDR1 SGHNT and CDR2 YYREEE (reference sequence). This CDR3 is CASSAGLAENYEQYF. The CDR3 DNA reads TGTGCCAGCAGCGCGGGACTAGCGGAGAACTACGAGCAGTACTTC.

This clone was detected only once. In nucleotides, the CDR3 is TGCGCCAGCAGCTTGGGGGGCGAGGGAGGCTACGAGCAGTACTTC. Translating it yields CASSLGGEGGYEQYF. This chain links TRBV5-1 with TRBJ2-7; D possibly corresponds to TRBD2 (6 bases). The V gene lost 0 bases and the J gene lost 3 bases, with 13 bases spanning the gap. Germline CDR1 SGHRS, CDR2 YFSETQ. CDR3 length: 15 amino acids.

The genes are TRBV10-3 and TRBJ2-2, with 8 positions matching TRBD2. This CDR3 has 14 amino acids. V gave up 5 bases and J gave up 7 bases; unmatched junction bases: 6. CDR1 ENHRY and CDR2 SYGVKD come from the germline V gene. CDR3 nucleotides: TGTGCCATCAGTCAAGCGGGAGAGGGCGGGGAGCTGTTTTTT. Translation gives CAISQAGEGGELFF.

This rearrangement joins TRBV19 to TRBJ1-2; 8 bases are a match to TRBD1. The length of the CDR3 is 17 residues. J was trimmed by 4 bases and V by 10 bases; bases with no gene match: 20. Germline CDR1 is LNHDA and CDR2 is SQIVND (reference sequence). This chain's CDR3 is CATSRKGVQGAVYGYTF. CDR3 nucleotides: TGTGCCACAAGCCGCAAAGGGGTCCAGGGGGCGGTCTATGGCTACACCTTC.

This clone was recorded once. The CDR3, as DNA: TGTGCCAGCAGCTTAGGGGGGCAACTAGCCAAAAACATTCAGTACTTC. Its protein product is CASSLGGQLAKNIQYF. J is TRBJ2-4 and V is TRBV7-2; D may be TRBD1 (6 bases). CDR3 length equals 16 residues. V dropped 1 base and J dropped 0 bases, with 10 bases sitting between them. The germline V gene encodes CDR1 SGHTA and CDR2 FQGNSA.

The V and J genes are TRBV10-2 and TRBJ2-1, with 8 bases aligning to TRBD2. This CDR3 comprises 17 residues. V was pared by 4 bases and J by 0 bases, with 8 bases of the junction left unmatched. Germline CDR1 reads WSHSY; CDR2 reads SAAADI. For the CDR3, the DNA is TGCGCCAGCAGTGGGACTAGCAGCTCGAGCTCCTACAATGAGCAGTTCTTC. Translating it yields CASSGTSSSSSYNEQFF.

V and J are TRBV6-4 and TRBJ2-3; TRBD1 matches at 8 bases. The V gene's germline CDR1 is MRHNA and CDR2 SNTAGT. V was pared by 4 bases and J by 3 bases, with 3 bases of the junction left unmatched. This CDR3 contains 14 residues. CDR3 residues: CASSANRGTDTQYF. The CDR3, as DNA: TGTGCCAGCAGTGCCAACAGGGGGACAGATACGCAGTATTTT.

The V and J genes are TRBV9 and TRBJ2-7; 9 bases fit TRBD1. CDR1 is SGDLS and CDR2 is YYNGEE in the germline V gene. With V trimmed by 3 bases and J by 7 bases, 8 bases remained unmatched. The CDR3 has 14 amino acids. CDR3 region: CASSAGTGLWEQYF. In DNA form, the CDR3 reads TGTGCCAGCAGCGCCGGGACAGGGCTGTGGGAGCAGTACTTC.

The J gene is TRBJ1-1, the V gene TRBV7-9, with 9 bases that match TRBD1. V was clipped by 4 bases and J by 5 bases; unmatched bases: 8. The CDR3 extends over 15 amino acids. Per germline, CDR1 SEHNR and CDR2 FQNEAQ (reference sequence). CDR3 in DNA: TGTGCCAGCAGCTCACGACAGGGGGATAAAACTGAAGCTTTCTTT. Translating gives CASSSRQGDKTEAFF.

A single count supports this clone. The rearrangement joins TRBV27 to TRBJ1-2; TRBD1 matches at 9 bases. Per germline, CDR1 MNHEY and CDR2 SMNVEV (reference sequence). This CDR3 comprises 17 residues. V lost 3 bases and J lost 8; bases outside the gene matches: 16. The CDR3 bases are TGTGCCAGCAGTTTCCGCCTTACAGGGGGCTCATCGGAGGGCTACACCTTC. Residues: CASSFRLTGGSSEGYTF.

This chain connects TRBV2 to TRBJ2-2, with 10 bases aligning to TRBD1. The V and J ends lost 6 bases and 0 bases, in that order; junction bases with no gene match: 1. The CDR3 totals 15 residues. The germline V gene has CDR1 SNHLY and CDR2 FYNNEI. CDR3 DNA sequence: TGTGCCAGCAGGGGACAGGGGACGAACACCGGGGAGCTGTTTTTT. Its protein product is CASRGQGTNTGELFF.

This chain joins TRBV11-2 and TRBJ2-3; no clear D. This CDR3 has 15 residues. Trimming removed 3 bases from V and 1 base from J, with 11 bases in between. Germline lookup yields CDR1 SGHAT and CDR2 FQNNGV. Here the CDR3 DNA reads TGTGCCAGCAGCTTCGAGGCCCGGGGCACAGATACGCAGTATTTT. Amino acids: CASSFEARGTDTQYF.

The V call is TRBV5-8, the J call TRBJ1-2; 8 positions agree with TRBD1. The CDR3 length is 15 residues. Germline loops: CDR1 SGHTS, CDR2 YDEGEE. With V trimmed by 7 bases and J by 4 bases, 12 bases remained unmatched. The CDR3 loop is CASGTGQGWSYGYTF. The CDR3, as DNA: TGTGCCAGCGGAACCGGACAGGGTTGGAGCTATGGCTACACCTTC.

This chain uses TRBV19 with TRBJ1-1; TRBD1 matches at 7 bases. V lost 7 bases, J lost 0 bases, and 11 bases stayed unmatched. This CDR3 has 16 residues. Germline V gives CDR1 LNHDA, CDR2 SQIVND (reference sequence). CDR3 sequence (DNA): TGTGCCAGTACCACTCAGGGACAGACGATGAACACTGAAGCTTTCTTT. Its translation is CASTTQGQTMNTEAFF.

This chain connects TRBV24-1 to TRBJ2-1, with 9 bases that match TRBD1. J lost 7 bases, V lost 0 bases, and 6 bases had no gene match. Per germline, CDR1 KGHDR and CDR2 SFDVKD. The CDR3 is made up of 16 amino acids. The CDR3 DNA reads TGTGCCACCAGTGATTTGCTTCGGGACAGGGTAAATGAGCAGTTCTTC. Its translation is CATSDLLRDRVNEQFF.

This clone was counted once. The rearrangement links TRBV19 to TRBJ1-3, with a weak D call TRBD1 (6 bases). The CDR3 length is 17 residues. Germline assignment: CDR1 LNHDA and CDR2 SQIVND (reference sequence). Trimming removed 6 bases from V and 2 bases from J, with 20 bases in between. The DNA of the CDR3 is TGTGCCAGTAGCCTCCTTTCGACAGGTCATCCTGGAAACACCATATATTTT. It codes for CASSLLSTGHPGNTIYF.

In the case of this clone: This same CDR3 is encoded by further DNA sequences in the sample. This rearrangement joins TRBV15 to TRBJ2-5; TRBD1 matches 7 bases. The V segment lost 0 bases and the J segment 5 bases; nucleotides outside the gene matches: 0. CDR3 length: 13 residues. CDR1 is LNHNV, CDR2 YYDKDF, per germline (reference sequence). CDR3 amino acids: CATSRDRGETQYF. The CDR3 DNA reads TGTGCCACCAGCAGAGACAGGGGGGAGACCCAGTACTTC.

The rearrangement links TRBV6-1 to TRBJ2-2; no reliable D call. Germline lookup yields CDR1 MNHNS and CDR2 SASEGT. The V gene lost 3 bases and the J gene lost 6 bases, with 14 bases spanning the gap. The CDR3 runs to 15 residues. This chain's CDR3 is CASSDKGGSPGELFF. The DNA for the CDR3 is TGTGCCAGCAGTGACAAAGGCGGCAGCCCCGGGGAGCTGTTTTTT.

Only a few counts were recorded for this clone. The rearrangement links TRBV27 to TRBJ1-1, with D maybe TRBD1 (5 bases). Germline lookup yields CDR1 MNHEY and CDR2 SMNVEV (reference sequence). This CDR3 comprises 14 residues. V was clipped by 2 bases and J by 6 bases, with 13 bases between them. The CDR3 sequence is CASSLGGGWSEAFF. For the CDR3, the DNA is TGTGCCAGCAGTTTAGGGGGGGGATGGTCTGAAGCTTTCTTT.

Notes on this clone: One end of the junction does not line up with germline, which may come from a read error. This chain joins TRBV7-7 and TRBJ1-4, with 8 bases that match TRBD1. Per germline, CDR1 SSHAT and CDR2 FNYEAQ (reference sequence). This CDR3 has 14 amino acids. CDR3 amino acids: CASSPRGLFEKLFF. The CDR3 DNA reads TGTGCTAGCAGCCCCAGGGGGCTCTTCGAAAAACTGTTTTTT.